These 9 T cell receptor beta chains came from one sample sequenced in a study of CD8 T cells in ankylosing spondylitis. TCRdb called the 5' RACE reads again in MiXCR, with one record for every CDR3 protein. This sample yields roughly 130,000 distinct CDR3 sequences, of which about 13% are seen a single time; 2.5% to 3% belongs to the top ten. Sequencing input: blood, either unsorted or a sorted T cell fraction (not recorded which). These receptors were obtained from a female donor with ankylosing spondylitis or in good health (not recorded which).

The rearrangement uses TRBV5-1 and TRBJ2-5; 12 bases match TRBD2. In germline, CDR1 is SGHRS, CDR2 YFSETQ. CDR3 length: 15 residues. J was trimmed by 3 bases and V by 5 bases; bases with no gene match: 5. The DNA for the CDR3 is TGCGCCAGCAGACCGACTAGCGGGGGAAAAGAGACCCAGTACTTC. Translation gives CASRPTSGGKETQYF.

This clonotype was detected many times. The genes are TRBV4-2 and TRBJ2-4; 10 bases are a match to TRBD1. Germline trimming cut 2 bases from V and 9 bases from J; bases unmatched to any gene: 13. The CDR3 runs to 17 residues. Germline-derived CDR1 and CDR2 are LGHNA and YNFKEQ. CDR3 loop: CASSQLLGRDRGTIQYF. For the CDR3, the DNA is TGTGCCAGCAGCCAATTACTTGGACGGGACAGGGGAACCATTCAGTACTTC.

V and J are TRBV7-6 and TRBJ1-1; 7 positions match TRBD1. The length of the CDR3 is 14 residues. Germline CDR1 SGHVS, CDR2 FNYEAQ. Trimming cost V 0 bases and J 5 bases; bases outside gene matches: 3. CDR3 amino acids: CASSLARDSTEAFF. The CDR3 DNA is TGTGCCAGCAGCTTAGCCCGGGACAGTACTGAAGCTTTCTTT.

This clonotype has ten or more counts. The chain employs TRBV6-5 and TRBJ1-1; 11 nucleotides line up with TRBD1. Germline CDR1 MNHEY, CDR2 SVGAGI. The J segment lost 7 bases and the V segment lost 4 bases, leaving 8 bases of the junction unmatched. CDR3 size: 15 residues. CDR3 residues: CASSSGQGVRNEAFF. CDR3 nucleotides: TGTGCCAGCAGTTCGGGACAGGGGGTTCGTAATGAAGCTTTCTTT.

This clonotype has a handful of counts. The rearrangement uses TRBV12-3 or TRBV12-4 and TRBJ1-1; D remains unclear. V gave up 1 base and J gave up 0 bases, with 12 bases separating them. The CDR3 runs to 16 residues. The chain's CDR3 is CASSLGEGFMNTEAFF. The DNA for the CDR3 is TGTGCCAGCAGTTTAGGGGAAGGGTTCATGAACACTGAAGCTTTCTTT.

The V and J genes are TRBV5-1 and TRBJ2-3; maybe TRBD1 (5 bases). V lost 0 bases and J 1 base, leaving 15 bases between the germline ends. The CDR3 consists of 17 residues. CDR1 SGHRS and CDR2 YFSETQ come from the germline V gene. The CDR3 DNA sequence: TGCGCCAGCAGCTTGGCCCCAGGGATACGGGGCACAGATACGCAGTATTTT. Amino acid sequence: CASSLAPGIRGTDTQYF. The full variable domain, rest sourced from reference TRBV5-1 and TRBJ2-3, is KAGVTQTPRYLIKTRGQQVTLSCSPISGHRSVSWYQQTPGQGLQFLFEYFSETQRNKGNFPGRFSGRQFSNSRSEMNVSTLELGDSALYLCASSLAPGIRGTDTQYFGPGTRLTVL.

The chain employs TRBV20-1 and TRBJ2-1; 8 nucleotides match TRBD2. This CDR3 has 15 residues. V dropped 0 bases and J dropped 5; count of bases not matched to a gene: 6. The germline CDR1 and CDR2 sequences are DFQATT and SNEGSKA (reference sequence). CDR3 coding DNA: TGCAGTGCTAGAGATAGGATAGCGGGAAACAATGAGCAGTTCTTC. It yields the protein CSARDRIAGNNEQFF.

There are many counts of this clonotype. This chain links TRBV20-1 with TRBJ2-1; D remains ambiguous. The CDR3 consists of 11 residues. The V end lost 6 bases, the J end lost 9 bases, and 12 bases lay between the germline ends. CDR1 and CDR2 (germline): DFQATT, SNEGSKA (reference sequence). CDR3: CSAASGTEQFF. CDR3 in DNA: TGCAGTGCCGCATCGGGTACTGAGCAGTTCTTC.

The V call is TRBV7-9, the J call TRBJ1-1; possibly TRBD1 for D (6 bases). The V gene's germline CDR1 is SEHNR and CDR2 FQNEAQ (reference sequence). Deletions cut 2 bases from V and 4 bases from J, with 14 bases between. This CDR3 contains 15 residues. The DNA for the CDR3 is TGTGCCAGCAGCTTACAACAGGGTTTTGGCACTGAAGCTTTCTTT. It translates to CASSLQQGFGTEAFF.